A single sample gave rise to the 22 T cell receptor beta chains below, sequenced in a study of naive and memory T cell subsets. An oligonucleotide containing a UMI was ligated to the 3' end of TCR cDNA. Ligated cDNA underwent four rounds of PCR with nested alpha and beta constant region primers and SP2. One entry per CDR3 protein, called by TCRdb with MiXCR from the 5' RACE reads. The sample carries approximately 30,000 distinct CDR3 sequences, roughly a sixth recorded once. The source is a female donor in good health.

The J gene is TRBJ2-1, the V gene TRBV7-7, with D perhaps being TRBD1 or TRBD2 (5 bases each). Germline CDR1 SSHAT, CDR2 FNYEAQ (reference sequence). This CDR3 has 13 residues. V was clipped by 1 base and J by 9 bases, with 10 bases between them. The CDR3 bases are TGTGCCAGCAGCTTAGGAAAGGGGAGTGAGCAGTTCTTC. Its protein product is CASSLGKGSEQFF.

This rearrangement joins TRBV29-1 to TRBJ2-7; no firm D call. This CDR3 comprises 11 residues. Germline CDR1 is SQVTM and CDR2 is ANQGSEA. The V end lost 5 bases, the J end lost 1 base, and 6 bases lay between the germline ends. The CDR3 loop is CSVQESYEQYF. CDR3 bases: TGCAGCGTTCAGGAATCCTACGAGCAGTACTTC.

There are many counts of this clonotype. The CDR3 DNA follows: TGCAGTGCTAGCACAGGGAACACCGGGGAGCTGTTTTTT. Translating it yields CSASTGNTGELFF. The gene calls are TRBV20-1 and TRBJ2-2, with D possibly matching TRBD1 (5 bases). Germline V CDR1 and CDR2: DFQATT, SNEGSKA (reference sequence). The V and J ends lost 3 bases and 1 base respectively, with 6 bases between them. This CDR3 has 13 amino acids.

The rearrangement links TRBV5-4 to TRBJ1-1; a weak D match, TRBD1 (6 bases). CDR3 size: 14 residues. Germline V lookup: CDR1 SGHNT, CDR2 YYREEE (reference sequence). Trimming took 4 bases from V and 4 from J, leaving 14 bases between them. The CDR3 DNA reads as TGTGCCAGCAGCGTTTTCGGGGGCCCCACTGAAGCTTTCTTT. Encoded protein: CASSVFGGPTEAFF.

The J gene is TRBJ1-5, the V gene TRBV28; TRBD1 might be the D (5 bases). Per the germline V gene, CDR1 is MDHEN and CDR2 is SYDVKM. This CDR3 has 14 amino acids. Trimming pared 4 bases from V and 3 bases from J, leaving 10 bases between. The CDR3 DNA is TGTGCCAGCAGTTGGGGCGGTGACAATCAGCCCCAGCATTTT. This codes for CASSWGGDNQPQHF.

On this clonotype itself: At one end the junction does not follow the germline gene, possibly because of a read error. The chain couples TRBV20-1 to TRBJ1-2; 10 bases are a match to TRBD1. Germline V lookup: CDR1 DFQATT, CDR2 SNEGSKA (reference sequence). CDR3 size: 12 residues. The CDR3 region is CSAPWTGGGDTF. The DNA of the CDR3 is TGCAGTGCACCCTGGACAGGGGGTGGCGACACCTTC.

This clonotype occurred many times. The chain recombines TRBV5-1 with TRBJ1-1; 8 bases are shared with TRBD1. The CDR3 has 16 residues. J was trimmed by 0 bases and V by 0 bases; bases with no gene match: 4. Germline CDR1 and CDR2: SGHRS and YFSETQ. DNA of the CDR3: TGCGCCAGCAGCTTGGGACAGGGGTACATGAACACTGAAGCTTTCTTT. It translates to CASSLGQGYMNTEAFF.

The chain combines TRBV25-1 with TRBJ1-6; unclear D gene. The length of the CDR3 is 13 residues. Trimming removed 7 bases at V and 1 base at J, with 5 bases between. Germline CDR1 and CDR2: MGHDK and SYGVNS. The CDR3 loop reads CASKQSYNSPLHF. CDR3 bases: TGTGCCAGCAAGCAGTCCTATAATTCACCCCTCCACTTT.

This clonotype was seen repeatedly, ten times or more. This could be a read error, since a much larger clone is one nucleotide away. The chain is built from TRBV7-3 and TRBJ1-2, with 9 bases identical to TRBD1. This CDR3 comprises 13 residues. From germline, CDR1 is SGHTA and CDR2 FQGTGA. CDR3 residues: CASSSGQGYGDTF. For the CDR3, the DNA is TGTGCCAGCAGCTCCGGACAGGGGTATGGCGACACCTTC.

This clonotype was seen at least ten times. This chain joins TRBV12-5 and TRBJ1-5, with D unclear. V dropped 5 bases and J dropped 7 bases, with 12 bases sitting between them. Looked up from germline, CDR1 is LGHNT and CDR2 is FRNRAP. The length of the CDR3 is 13 residues. In DNA, the CDR3 is TGTGCTAGTGGTCCAAGAGGAGGCCAGCCCCAGCATTTT. Protein: CASGPRGGQPQHF.

The V gene is TRBV27, the J gene TRBJ2-1; 8 bases map to TRBD2. The CDR3 is made up of 15 amino acids. Germline V gene lookup returns CDR1 MNHEY and CDR2 SMNVEV (reference sequence). The ends lost 6 bases at V and 4 bases at J; junction bases unmatched: 8. The CDR3 nucleotides read TGTGCCAGCAGCCTCACGGGGGGGCGATACAATGAGCAGTTCTTC. Translated, it gives CASSLTGGRYNEQFF.

The J gene is TRBJ1-1, the V gene TRBV12-5; D unresolved. Germline CDR1 is LGHNT and CDR2 is FRNRAP. The V end was cut by 0 bases, the J end by 6 bases, with 20 bases between. CDR3 size: 17 residues. CDR3 bases: TGTGCTAGTGGTTTGGTTCCTCCGGACGTGGTTTACCCTGAAGCTTTCTTT. This translates into CASGLVPPDVVYPEAFF. Together with reference TRBV12-5 and TRBJ1-1, the CDR3 gives the full variable domain: DARVTQTPRHKVTEMGQEVTMRCQPILGHNTVFWYRQTMMQGLELLAYFRNRAPLDDSGMPKDRFSAEMPDATLATLKIQPSEPRDSAVYFCASGLVPPDVVYPEAFFGQGTRLTVV.

The rearrangement uses TRBV4-1 and TRBJ1-6, with TRBD1 matching over 8 bases. V was pared by 2 bases and J by 9 bases, with 6 bases of the junction left unmatched. The germline V gene has CDR1 MGHRA and CDR2 YSYEKL. The CDR3 covers 15 residues. In nucleotides, the CDR3 is TGCGCCAGCAGCCAATGGCAGGGGGCGACTTCACCCCTCCACTTT. This encodes CASSQWQGATSPLHF.

At least ten counts were recorded for this clonotype. This sequence joins TRBV29-1 and TRBJ1-1, with D possibly matching TRBD1 (6 bases). The CDR3 loop spans 12 amino acids. V was trimmed by 6 bases and J by 10 bases, leaving 18 bases between them. Germline V gene lookup returns CDR1 SQVTM and CDR2 ANQGSEA. Written as DNA, the CDR3 is TGCAGCGTGGGGTCTGAAGGGGGACGAGCTTTCTTT. Encoded protein: CSVGSEGGRAFF.

In its sample, this clonotype was seen a few times. V usage is TRBV5-1 and J usage is TRBJ2-7; 8 nucleotides match TRBD2. V was clipped by 4 bases and J by 2 bases; unmatched bases: 8. The CDR3 loop spans 15 amino acids. The germline V gene encodes CDR1 SGHRS and CDR2 YFSETQ. This CDR3 is CASSTVAGSTYEQYF. DNA for the CDR3: TGCGCCAGCAGCACCGTAGCGGGGTCGACCTACGAGCAGTACTTC.

The V and J genes are TRBV20-1 and TRBJ2-5; D may be TRBD2 (6 bases). The CDR3 is made up of 18 amino acids. V lost 6 bases, J lost 2 bases, and 28 bases lay in between. CDR1 and CDR2 from the germline V gene are DFQATT and SNEGSKA (reference sequence). The CDR3 sequence: CSARRPVMAGNPQETQYF. In nucleotides, the CDR3 is TGCAGTGCGCGACGCCCCGTCATGGCGGGGAACCCGCAAGAGACCCAGTACTTC.

At least ten counts were recorded for this clonotype. This chain links TRBV7-2 with TRBJ2-3, with 13 bases matching TRBD2. V was clipped by 4 bases and J by 2 bases; unmatched bases: 3. This CDR3 has 16 amino acids. CDR1 SGHTA and CDR2 FQGNSA come from the germline V gene. CDR3 sequence reads: CASSSTSGGHTDTQYF. The CDR3 DNA is TGTGCCAGCAGCTCGACTAGCGGGGGGCACACAGATACGCAGTATTTT.

The rearrangement links TRBV6-1 to TRBJ2-7; D possibly corresponds to TRBD1 (6 bases). The germline gives CDR1 MNHNS, CDR2 SASEGT. CDR3 length: 12 amino acids. The germline V and J ends were trimmed by 8 bases and 5 bases, with 13 bases remaining between them. The CDR3 sequence is CASADNRDEQYF. As DNA, the CDR3 is TGTGCCAGCGCTGACAACAGGGACGAGCAGTACTTC.

In this sample, this clonotype turned up a few times. The rearrangement joins TRBV9 to TRBJ1-2; no clear D gene. This CDR3 contains 15 residues. Trimming removed 1 base from V and 2 bases from J, with 12 bases in between. Germline V gene lookup returns CDR1 SGDLS and CDR2 YYNGEE. Here the CDR3 DNA reads TGTGCCAGCAGCGTATTCGACGGACCCAACTATGGCTACACCTTC. Translating gives CASSVFDGPNYGYTF.

This clonotype was seen ten or more times. The chain employs TRBV20-1 and TRBJ1-1; 10 bases are a match to TRBD1. There are 16 residues in the CDR3. V gave up 2 bases and J gave up 6 bases; unmatched junction bases: 12. CDR1 DFQATT and CDR2 SNEGSKA come from the germline V gene (reference sequence). The CDR3, as DNA: TGCAGTGCTAGACAGACAGGGGGCGTTAAGTCCGCTGAAGCTTTCTTT. It is translated as CSARQTGGVKSAEAFF.

This clonotype is categorized as medium-sized. The chain employs TRBV27 and TRBJ2-1, with D unclear. V dropped 0 bases and J dropped 1 base, with 7 bases sitting between them. CDR3 length equals 15 residues. Germline CDR1 and CDR2: MNHEY and SMNVEV (reference sequence). CDR3 sequence (DNA): TGTGCCAGCAGTTTATCTGCCATTTCCTACAATGAGCAGTTCTTC. This codes for CASSLSAISYNEQFF.

This clonotype is medium-sized within its sample. The rearrangement joins TRBV7-9 to TRBJ2-7; TRBD1 aligns across 9 bases. The CDR3 has 15 residues. Per the germline V gene, CDR1 is SEHNR and CDR2 is FQNEAQ (reference sequence). V was pared by 2 bases and J by 6 bases, with 8 bases of the junction left unmatched. For the CDR3, the DNA is TGTGCCAGCAGCTTAAATACGGGACAGGGAGGCGAGCAGTACTTC. This sequence encodes CASSLNTGQGGEQYF.